This T cell receptor beta chain stems from a study of T cell responses to AZD1222 COVID-19 vaccine. Study-level points and caveats: Nearly half of spike-specific TCRs reportedly go after variant regions that carry no mutations. Researchers took repertoire samples only after the peak T cell response had come. An increase in Spike-specific TCR breadth and depth was observed after two AZD1222 doses. Regions 160-218 and 743-854 dominated among vaccine-associated CD4 TCRs spanning spike.

Comment on this clone: The antigen remains unidentified. A junction end diverges from the germline sequence, so it may reflect a read error.

The assay was immunoSEQ multiplex PCR, and TCRdb's table has in-frame clones only and misses some. The profile shows over 85,000 clones, 94% of them singletons. The specimen comprised peripheral blood, sampled 28 days after the second AZD1222 dose. This TCR came from an adult who received the AZD1222 COVID-19 vaccine.

The CDR3 sequence: CASSLAGPEEQYF. CDR3 sequence (DNA): TGTGCCAGCAGTTTAGCCGGTCCGGAAGAGCAGTACTTC. V and J are TRBV7-7 and TRBJ2-7, with unresolved D. Germline-derived CDR1 and CDR2 are SSHAT and FNYEAQ (reference sequence). The length of the CDR3 is 13 residues.